This T cell receptor (beta chain) comes out of a study of CD8 T cells in Susac syndrome. An amount of RNA that ranged from roughly 0.5 to 1 ug was reverse transcribed with random hexamers. TCRdb fed the immunoSEQ multiplex PCR reads into MiXCR, producing one record per CDR3 protein. Among approximately 190,000 distinct CDR3 sequences listed, around 90% were seen once. In this sample, this clonotype turned up a few times. V was shortened by 0 bases and J by 2 bases, with 7 bases between the two germline ends. This CDR3 spans 14 amino acids. CDR1 is SGHTA and CDR2 is FQGNSA in the germline V gene. The chain has TRBV7-2 and TRBJ2-5, with a weak D call TRBD1 (5 bases). The TCR sequence derives from a human donor with Susac syndrome. The sequencing input was CD4+ T cells from PBMCs. For the CDR3, the DNA is TGTGCCAGCAGCTTAGCGCGACAGCAAGAGACCCAGTACTTC. Its protein is CASSLARQQETQYF.